The 27 T cell receptor beta chains below all came from one sample that was sequenced in a study of blood T cell repertoires in COVID-19. The method was immunoSEQ multiplex PCR; TCRdb's version includes in-frame clones alone and lacks a portion of them. The table includes about 250,000 clones, about nine tenths detected once. Sequenced: peripheral blood. Source of these receptors: a woman aged 25-40 years with COVID-19, enrolled during active disease.

This rearrangement joins TRBV28 to TRBJ2-5; D unresolved. V dropped 4 bases and J dropped 0 bases, with 18 bases sitting between them. This CDR3 region has 17 residues. Germline CDR1 and CDR2: MDHEN and SYDVKM. The CDR3 nucleotides read TGTGCCAGCAGTTCCCCCCCCTGGCGCAGGAACCAAGAGACCCAGTACTTC. It yields the protein CASSSPPWRRNQETQYF.

This chain joins TRBV11-2 and TRBJ2-2, with 8 bases fitting TRBD1. Trimming at V came to 3 bases and at J to 5 bases, leaving 8 bases not matched to a gene. This CDR3 has 16 residues. The V gene's germline CDR1 is SGHAT and CDR2 FQNNGV. In nucleotides, the CDR3 is TGTGCCAGCAGCTTGGCTCAGGGGGCGGGGACCGGGGAGCTGTTTTTT. Translation: CASSLAQGAGTGELFF.

The chain employs TRBV29-1 and TRBJ2-3, with unresolved D. CDR3 length: 14 amino acids. V dropped 4 bases and J dropped 0 bases, with 11 bases sitting between them. Looked up from germline, CDR1 is SQVTM and CDR2 is ANQGSEA. The CDR3 reads CSVAARLSTDTQYF. DNA of the CDR3: TGCAGCGTTGCGGCGCGGCTCAGCACAGATACGCAGTATTTT.

This chain uses TRBV5-6 with TRBJ2-1, with 8 bases matching TRBD2. Germline lookup yields CDR1 SGHDT and CDR2 YYEEEE. The J segment lost 4 bases and the V segment lost 0 bases, leaving 6 bases of the junction unmatched. The CDR3 is made up of 16 amino acids. CDR3 sequence: CASSLGAAGAYNEQFF. The CDR3 nucleotides are TGTGCCAGCAGCTTGGGCGCAGCGGGAGCGTACAATGAGCAGTTCTTC.

The chain links TRBV11-3 to TRBJ2-7, with 10 bases aligning to TRBD2. J was trimmed by 9 bases and V by 5 bases; bases with no gene match: 7. Germline assignment: CDR1 SGHNT and CDR2 YENEEA. The length of the CDR3 is 13 residues. The DNA of the CDR3 is TGTGCCAGCAGCACGAGCGGGGGGGTTCGGCAGTACGTC. Protein sequence: CASSTSGGVRQYV.

The chain joins TRBV5-1 to TRBJ1-5; D unresolved. The CDR3 has 15 residues. V lost 0 bases, J lost 1 base, and 8 bases lay in between. Per germline, CDR1 SGHRS and CDR2 YFSETQ. The CDR3, as DNA: TGCGCCAGCAGCTTGGCCGGAGGGAGCAATCAGCCCCAGCATTTT. This translates into CASSLAGGSNQPQHF. Drawing the rest from reference TRBV5-1 and TRBJ1-5, the complete variable domain is KAGVTQTPRYLIKTRGQQVTLSCSPISGHRSVSWYQQTPGQGLQFLFEYFSETQRNKGNFPGRFSGRQFSNSRSEMNVSTLELGDSALYLCASSLAGGSNQPQHFGDGTRLSIL.

This clone was recorded only once. This chain links TRBV6-5 with TRBJ1-1; D perhaps matches TRBD1 (5 bases). Trimming cost V 1 base and J 10 bases, with 7 bases left between them. This CDR3 is 11 amino acids long. Germline loops: CDR1 MNHEY, CDR2 SVGAGI. DNA of the CDR3: TGTGCCAGCAGTTACTGGGGGGTAGCTTTCTTT. Translation gives CASSYWGVAFF.

The chain uses TRBV27 and TRBJ2-3; 16 nucleotides agree with TRBD2. CDR1 and CDR2 (germline): MNHEY, SMNVEV (reference sequence). CDR3 length: 19 amino acids. V was clipped by 4 bases and J by 4 bases; unmatched bases: 11. The CDR3 protein is CASSSYPGLAGGPADTQYF. CDR3 in DNA: TGTGCCAGCAGTTCGTATCCGGGACTAGCGGGAGGGCCGGCAGATACGCAGTATTTT.

The chain uses TRBV20-1 and TRBJ2-1; 8 bases are shared with TRBD2. V was clipped by 3 bases and J by 3 bases; unmatched bases: 10. Germline V gives CDR1 DFQATT, CDR2 SNEGSKA (reference sequence). The CDR3 is 16 amino acids. CDR3 amino acids: CSASEETSAYYNEQFF. The CDR3 nucleotides read TGCAGTGCTAGTGAAGAGACTAGCGCCTACTACAATGAGCAGTTCTTC.

The J gene is TRBJ1-5, the V gene TRBV6-4; D not certain. The CDR3 spans 13 residues. Per the germline V gene, CDR1 is MRHNA and CDR2 is SNTAGT. With 6 bases removed from V and 3 bases from J, the gap between germline ends came to 9 bases. The CDR3 loop is CASSEEPNQPQHF. DNA for the CDR3: TGTGCCAGCAGCGAGGAACCCAATCAGCCCCAGCATTTT.

The V call is TRBV18, the J call TRBJ1-5; tentatively, D is TRBD1 (5 bases). The germline V gene has CDR1 KGHSH and CDR2 LQKENI. Trimming removed 3 bases at V and 5 bases at J, with 17 bases between. The CDR3 is 16 residues long. The CDR3 loop is CASSPNMAGKDQPQHF. In nucleotides, the CDR3 is TGTGCCAGCTCACCGAATATGGCAGGGAAGGATCAGCCCCAGCATTTT.

The CDR3 bases are TGTGCCACCAGCAGAGAGATGGTCGCTAGCGGTTACAATGAGCAGTTCTTC. Protein product: CATSREMVASGYNEQFF. The chain joins TRBV15 to TRBJ2-1, with TRBD2 matching over 7 bases. From germline, CDR1 is LNHNV and CDR2 YYDKDF (reference sequence). J lost 4 bases, V lost 0 bases, and 9 bases had no gene match. The CDR3 is made up of 17 amino acids.

The V call is TRBV23-1, the J call TRBJ2-1; a possible D gene is TRBD2 (6 bases). Being an ORF, TRBV23-1 has a function that is uncertain. The V and J ends lost 0 bases and 9 bases respectively, with 18 bases between them. The CDR3 is 16 residues long. The chain's CDR3 is CASSQSLRQRAIEQFF. CDR3 nucleotides: TGCGCCAGCAGTCAATCGTTGCGACAGCGGGCAATTGAGCAGTTCTTC.

A few counts support this clone. The V gene is TRBV19, the J gene TRBJ2-2, with 9 nucleotides matching TRBD1. The V segment lost 6 bases and the J segment 1 base; nucleotides outside the gene matches: 3. The CDR3 consists of 15 residues. CDR1 is LNHDA, CDR2 SQIVND, per germline (reference sequence). The CDR3 bases are TGTGCCAGTAGGAGGACAGGGGTGAACACCGGGGAGCTGTTTTTT. It encodes CASRRTGVNTGELFF.

The CDR3: CASSYRGNSPLHF. The CDR3 DNA sequence: TGTGCCAGCAGTTACAGGGGCAATTCACCCCTCCACTTT. This chain connects TRBV6-5 to TRBJ1-6; tentative D call: TRBD1 (5 bases). V was pared by 2 bases and J by 7 bases, with 6 bases between. This CDR3 has 13 amino acids. Germline CDR1 MNHEY, CDR2 SVGAGI.

This clone was observed once. The J gene is TRBJ2-3, the V gene TRBV4-1; D not resolved. The germline gives CDR1 MGHRA, CDR2 YSYEKL. This CDR3 has 14 residues. V was pared by 0 bases and J by 2 bases, with 6 bases between. In nucleotides, the CDR3 is TGCGCCAGCAGCCAAGACCGGTACACAGATACGCAGTATTTT. Translating it yields CASSQDRYTDTQYF.

The genes are TRBV6-2 or TRBV6-3 and TRBJ1-5; D uncertain. V shed 2 bases and J shed 5 bases, with 10 bases lying between them. The CDR3 runs to 14 residues. CDR1 and CDR2 (germline): MNHEY, SVGEGT. CDR3 in DNA: TGTGCCAGCAGTTACCCTAATGAGCATCAGCCCCAGCATTTT. It translates to CASSYPNEHQPQHF.

The chain has TRBV7-8 and TRBJ2-5, with 8 bases lining up with TRBD2. Germline V gives CDR1 SGHVS, CDR2 FQNEAQ. The CDR3 totals 14 residues. V lost 2 bases to trimming and J lost 5 bases; unmatched junction nucleotides: 4. The CDR3 DNA sequence: TGTGCCAGCAGCTTATTTGGGACTAGGGAGACCCAGTACTTC. Translated: CASSLFGTRETQYF.

The J gene is TRBJ2-1, the V gene TRBV5-1, with D uncertain. The CDR3 extends over 16 amino acids. With 0 bases removed from V and 3 bases from J, the gap between germline ends came to 13 bases. Germline V gene data show CDR1 as SGHRS and CDR2 as YFSETQ. CDR3 DNA: TGCGCCAGCAGCTTGGACCGTTTTGTCAGCTACAATGAGCAGTTCTTC. Its protein product is CASSLDRFVSYNEQFF.

The chain is built from TRBV2 and TRBJ2-1; D possibly corresponds to TRBD2 (5 bases). CDR3 length: 19 amino acids. The germline gives CDR1 SNHLY, CDR2 FYNNEI. V was cut by 4 bases and J by 9 bases, with 31 bases left in between. The CDR3 here is CASSVPRTVTAQRATEQFF. CDR3 sequence (DNA): TGTGCCAGCAGTGTGCCCCGGACCGTGACCGCTCAGAGGGCTACTGAGCAGTTCTTC.

The chain uses TRBV27 and TRBJ2-1, with D maybe TRBD1 (5 bases). Trimming took 5 bases from V and 3 from J, leaving 14 bases between them. CDR1 MNHEY and CDR2 SMNVEV come from the germline V gene (reference sequence). The CDR3 has 15 residues. The CDR3 coding sequence is TGTGCCAGCAGTCAGGGCCCGCCAAACTACAATGAGCAGTTCTTC. Amino acid sequence: CASSQGPPNYNEQFF.

V usage is TRBV4-3 and J usage is TRBJ2-1, with D unclear. CDR3 length: 15 residues. The V and J ends lost 4 bases and 5 bases respectively, with 15 bases between them. Germline values: CDR1 LGHNA, CDR2 YSLEER. The CDR3 here is CASSPRSRQDNEQFF. Written as DNA, the CDR3 is TGCGCCAGCAGCCCCCGGTCCCGGCAGGACAATGAGCAGTTCTTC.

This chain connects TRBV6-5 to TRBJ1-5, with unresolved D. Germline V CDR1 and CDR2: MNHEY, SVGAGI. This CDR3 is built from 13 residues. Trimming took 3 bases from V and 4 from J, leaving 7 bases between them. The CDR3 bases are TGTGCCAGCAGTTATTCCGAGAATCAGCCCCAGCATTTT. Encoded protein: CASSYSENQPQHF.

This sequence joins TRBV28 and TRBJ1-2, with D possibly TRBD1 on 5 matching bases. Germline V gives CDR1 MDHEN, CDR2 SYDVKM. The CDR3 runs to 16 residues. V was cut by 5 bases and J by 2 bases, with 18 bases left in between. CDR3 protein: CASSLTPGARNYGYTF. Here the CDR3 DNA reads TGTGCCAGCAGTCTGACGCCTGGGGCTCGGAACTATGGCTACACCTTC.

The chain couples TRBV28 to TRBJ2-5; 11 positions match TRBD2. Losses at the gene ends were 3 bases for V and 5 bases for J; bases not matched to a gene: 8. The germline gives CDR1 MDHEN, CDR2 SYDVKM. The CDR3 consists of 16 residues. The CDR3 coding sequence is TGTGCCAGCAGTTTTCGACTAGCGGGGATCCTGGAGACCCAGTACTTC. It encodes CASSFRLAGILETQYF.

This chain links TRBV11-2 with TRBJ2-3; D might be TRBD2 (5 bases). Deletions cut 5 bases from V and 4 bases from J, with 16 bases between. The CDR3 totals 15 residues. The V gene's germline CDR1 is SGHAT and CDR2 FQNNGV. CDR3 amino acids: CASSRTRGAADTQYF. The CDR3 coding sequence is TGTGCCAGCAGCCGAACCCGGGGAGCTGCAGATACGCAGTATTTT.

V gene TRBV5-1 combines with J gene TRBJ2-3, with a tentative D call TRBD1 (5 bases). Looked up from germline, CDR1 is SGHRS and CDR2 is YFSETQ. There are 15 residues in the CDR3. Trimming stripped 3 bases from V and 0 bases from J, with 11 bases between. This CDR3 reads CASSSGQASTDTQYF. DNA of the CDR3: TGCGCCAGCAGCTCCGGACAAGCAAGCACAGATACGCAGTATTTT. The full variable domain, rest sourced from reference TRBV5-1 and TRBJ2-3, is KAGVTQTPRYLIKTRGQQVTLSCSPISGHRSVSWYQQTPGQGLQFLFEYFSETQRNKGNFPGRFSGRQFSNSRSEMNVSTLELGDSALYLCASSSGQASTDTQYFGPGTRLTVL.